Below, 11 T cell receptor beta chains from the same sample are listed, as sequenced in a study of T cell clonality in common variable immunodeficiency. Study outcomes and limitations: Fewer deletions and N-nucleotide insertions were reportedly seen in common variable immunodeficiency TCR beta sequences.

Antigens of these TCRs are unknown. The repertoire was sequenced with immunoSEQ multiplex PCR; TCRdb's copy has only in-frame clones and lacks some. The sample includes around 24,000 clones, none of them occurring once. Sequenced material: peripheral blood mononuclear cells. These receptors originate from a human donor with common variable immunodeficiency.

About this clone: The read terminates 3 residues before the CDR3 end, so the remaining end is supplied by the germline J gene. The V gene is TRBV7-9, the J gene TRBJ2-7; TRBD1 aligns across 11 bases. The germline CDR1 and CDR2 sequences are SEHNR and FQNEAQ (reference sequence). The CDR3 is 15 amino acids. The V gene end was trimmed by 5 bases and the J gene end by 3 bases; junction bases not matched to a gene: 6. CDR3 loop: CASSITGTGGYEQYF. CDR3 DNA (partial): TGTGCCAGCAGCATCACCGGGACAGGGGGCTACGAG.

This clone came up a few times. The read is 3 residues too short to cover the CDR3 end, so that end is filled in from the germline J gene. This chain links TRBV7-3 with TRBJ2-1; 8 nucleotides line up with TRBD1. Germline V CDR1 and CDR2: SGHTA, FQGTGA. The CDR3 is made up of 14 amino acids. Unmatched junction bases numbered 3, after V lost 2 bases and J lost 6 bases. The CDR3 bases that were read are TGTGCCAGCAGCTTAGTAGGACAGGGCAATGAG. Protein: CASSLVGQGNE. The entire CDR3 protein is CASSLVGQGNEQFF.

The DNA read from the CDR3 is TGTGCCAGCAGCAACCTGATGGGGACAGGGGTTGGAAACACC. This gives the protein CASSNLMGTGVGNT. The whole CDR3 is CASSNLMGTGVGNTIYF. The chain links TRBV2 to TRBJ1-3, with TRBD1 matching over 10 bases. The read terminates 3 residues ahead of where the CDR3 ends, so the germline J gene completes it. The CDR3 has 17 amino acids. The trim removed 6 bases at V and 3 bases at J, leaving 11 bases unmatched. Per germline, CDR1 SNHLY and CDR2 FYNNEI.

On this clone: The read finishes 3 residues shy of the CDR3 end, and the germline J gene is used to complete it. This rearrangement joins TRBV19 to TRBJ2-1, with D possibly being TRBD2 (5 bases). Germline values: CDR1 LNHDA, CDR2 SQIVND (reference sequence). V shed 3 bases and J shed 7 bases, with 7 bases lying between them. CDR3 length: 12 residues. The CDR3 loop is CASSIPGNEQFF. The part of the CDR3 DNA that was read is TGTGCCAGTAGTATCCCGGGGAATGAG.

The CDR3 here is CASSFSRQGWAFF. CDR3 DNA (partial): TGTGCCAGCAGCTTCTCCCGGCAGGGGTGG. The V call is TRBV7-8, the J call TRBJ1-1; D may be TRBD1 (6 bases). The read terminates 3 residues ahead of where the CDR3 ends, so the germline J gene completes it. The CDR3 sequence is 13 residues long. From germline, CDR1 is SGHVS and CDR2 FQNEAQ. The full variable domain, rest sourced from reference TRBV7-8 and TRBJ1-1, is GAGVSQSPRYKVAKRGQDVALRCDPISGHVSLFWYQQALGQGPEFLTYFQNEAQLDKSGLPSDRFFAERPEGSVSTLKIQRTQQEDSAVYLCASSFSRQGWAFFGQGTRLTVV.

This clone was counted many times. The CDR3 bases that were read are TGCGCCAGCTTCCGCGCGGGGGCGCTGGGAGAGACC. Protein product: CASFRAGALGET. Given in full, the CDR3 is CASFRAGALGETQYF. This sequence joins TRBV5-1 and TRBJ2-5; D possibly corresponds to TRBD2 (7 bases). The CDR3 goes on 3 residues after the read ends, and that part is filled in from the germline J gene. V lost 7 bases to trimming and J lost 4 bases, with 20 bases between them. There are 15 residues in the CDR3. Germline V gives CDR1 SGHRS, CDR2 YFSETQ.

This clone was seen repeatedly, ten times or more. Read coverage stops 3 residues before the CDR3 terminus; the germline J gene supplies the remainder. The genes are TRBV18 and TRBJ1-3; D call uncertain. Deletions cut 3 bases from V and 4 bases from J, with 7 bases between. The CDR3 loop spans 13 amino acids. Germline values: CDR1 KGHSH, CDR2 LQKENI. The CDR3 DNA, read in part, is TGTGCCAGCTCACCTGGGCCAGGAAACACC. Protein sequence: CASSPGPGNT. The complete CDR3 reads CASSPGPGNTIYF.

About this clone: From the germline J gene comes the end of the CDR3, since the read stops 3 residues before it. The chain couples TRBV18 to TRBJ2-1; 11 positions match TRBD2. The CDR3 is 18 residues long. CDR1 and CDR2 from the germline V gene are KGHSH and LQKENI. Trimming removed 6 bases from V and 6 bases from J; junction bases left unmatched: 16. CDR3: CASSDRGLAAQIGNEQFF. The sequenced part of the CDR3 DNA is TGTGCCAGCTCGGACAGGGGACTAGCGGCCCAGATAGGCAATGAG.

This clone was detected only a few times. The missing CDR3 end, 3 residues past where the read stops, is filled in from the germline J gene. The J gene is TRBJ2-5, the V gene TRBV5-1; 8 bases are a match to TRBD2. The V segment lost 4 bases and the J segment 3 bases; nucleotides outside the gene matches: 8. The germline gives CDR1 SGHRS, CDR2 YFSETQ. The CDR3 covers 15 residues. CDR3 bases read: TGCGCCAGCAGCCCGATAGCGGGACGGGAAGAGACC. Its translation: CASSPIAGREET. The whole CDR3 protein reads CASSPIAGREETQYF. The whole variable domain, filled in from reference TRBV5-1 and TRBJ2-5, reads KAGVTQTPRYLIKTRGQQVTLSCSPISGHRSVSWYQQTPGQGLQFLFEYFSETQRNKGNFPGRFSGRQFSNSRSEMNVSTLELGDSALYLCASSPIAGREETQYFGPGTRLLVL.

This clone has just a few counts. The CDR3 end falls 3 residues outside the read, so it is completed with the germline J gene. V usage is TRBV18 and J usage is TRBJ2-4; a possible D gene is TRBD1 (6 bases). Germline V gives CDR1 KGHSH, CDR2 LQKENI. V was shortened by 1 base and J by 0 bases, with 19 bases between the two germline ends. The CDR3 spans 19 residues. CDR3 bases read: TGTGCCAGCTCACCACTTCGACAGGACCCACTTGTAGCCAAAAACATT. This codes for CASSPLRQDPLVAKNI. The full CDR3 sequence reads CASSPLRQDPLVAKNIQYF.

This clone was observed a few times. The missing CDR3 end, 3 residues past where the read stops, is filled in from the germline J gene. The genes are TRBV5-1 and TRBJ2-7, with TRBD1 matching over 7 bases. V shed 4 bases and J 2 bases; nucleotides not matched to a gene: 6. This CDR3 region has 14 residues. Per the germline V gene, CDR1 is SGHRS and CDR2 is YFSETQ. Incomplete CDR3 DNA: TGCGCCAGCAGCGCCTCGGGACAGCCCTACGAG. Translated, it gives CASSASGQPYE. The entire CDR3 reads CASSASGQPYEQYF.